The T cell receptor (beta chain) under discussion was sequenced for a study of T cells after yellow fever vaccination. TCRdb ran MiXCR on the 5' RACE reads and lists one entry per CDR3 protein. The sample records some 600,000 distinct CDR3 sequences, 17% being singletons. In this sample, this clonotype turned up many times. CDR3 length equals 15 residues. V shed 3 bases and J 3 bases; nucleotides not matched to a gene: 6. Per the germline V gene, CDR1 is LGHNA and CDR2 is YSLEER. The source of this sequence is a man younger than 30 who received the YFV17D yellow fever vaccine. V is TRBV4-3 and J is TRBJ1-1, with TRBD1 identical over 8 bases. Sequencing used PBMCs, obtained 5 to 6 days after the first yellow fever vaccination. The CDR3, as DNA: TGCGCCAGCAGCCATGAGCCGACAGGGGACACTGAAGCTTTCTTT. Translating gives CASSHEPTGDTEAFF.